The 8 T cell receptor beta chains below come from one sample, sequenced in a study of cytomegalovirus exposure and HLA in healthy donors. Assay: immunoSEQ multiplex PCR; the TCRdb copy retains only in-frame clones and omits some. This sample has about 400,000 clones, with 86% found just once. Material for sequencing was PBMCs. These receptors were collected from a woman aged 18-30 years in good health and CMV-seronegative.

This chain joins TRBV10-3 and TRBJ2-3; D is possibly TRBD1 (6 bases). V was pared by 3 bases and J by 0 bases, with 19 bases between. Germline V gene sequence: CDR1 ENHRY, CDR2 SYGVKD. The CDR3 sequence is 18 residues long. The DNA for the CDR3 is TGTGCCATCAGTGACTCGGGCAGGGGCCAAACTAGCACAGATACGCAGTATTTT. Protein product: CAISDSGRGQTSTDTQYF.

The chain is built from TRBV4-1 and TRBJ1-1; the D gene is possibly TRBD1 (5 bases). V gave up 0 bases and J gave up 5 bases, with 19 bases separating them. The CDR3 loop spans 17 amino acids. Germline V CDR1 and CDR2: MGHRA, YSYEKL. The CDR3 here is CASSQERQGPLGTEAFF. Written as DNA, the CDR3 is TGCGCCAGCAGCCAAGAACGGCAGGGTCCTTTGGGAACTGAAGCTTTCTTT.

The chain employs TRBV6-1 and TRBJ2-1, with a weak D call TRBD1 (7 bases). The V end lost 6 bases, the J end lost 1 base, and 13 bases lay between the germline ends. The CDR3 is 15 residues long. Germline-derived CDR1 and CDR2 are MNHNS and SASEGT. Written as DNA, the CDR3 is TGTGCCAGCAGCGCGGGACAGACTTCCTACAATGAGCAGTTCTTC. Its translation: CASSAGQTSYNEQFF.

The chain recombines TRBV18 with TRBJ1-1; 7 bases are shared with TRBD1. Germline V gene sequence: CDR1 KGHSH, CDR2 LQKENI. After removal of 2 bases from V and 4 bases from J, the junction contained 4 bases not matched to a gene. This CDR3 is 14 amino acids long. CDR3 sequence (DNA): TGTGCCAGCTCACCAGACAGGGCAGGCACTGAAGCTTTCTTT. Protein: CASSPDRAGTEAFF.

J is TRBJ2-7 and V is TRBV10-2; TRBD2 agrees at 8 bases. In germline, CDR1 is WSHSY, CDR2 SAAADI. The trim removed 5 bases at V and 0 bases at J, leaving 3 bases unmatched. This CDR3 has 14 residues. As DNA, the CDR3 is TGCGCCAGCAGTCCGGGAGGGTTCTCCTACGAGCAGTACTTC. Its protein product is CASSPGGFSYEQYF.

J is TRBJ1-1 and V is TRBV18; D remains ambiguous. The V gene's germline CDR1 is KGHSH and CDR2 LQKENI. This CDR3 has 15 residues. With 3 bases removed from V and 2 bases from J, the gap between germline ends came to 13 bases. The CDR3 nucleotides read TGTGCCAGCTCACCGGAGGTCGGGGTAAACACTGAAGCTTTCTTT. Its protein is CASSPEVGVNTEAFF.

V and J are TRBV27 and TRBJ2-1; TRBD2 is a possible D gene (5 bases). Germline CDR1 MNHEY, CDR2 SMNVEV (reference sequence). The germline V and J ends were trimmed by 5 bases and 4 bases, with 24 bases remaining between them. The CDR3 runs to 18 residues. In DNA, the CDR3 is TGTGCCAGCAGTCTATTTTGGGCGCGAGGGCAACTTTACAATGAGCAGTTCTTC. Translating gives CASSLFWARGQLYNEQFF.

The rearrangement uses TRBV11-2 and TRBJ1-5; D call uncertain. The CDR3 is 13 residues long. Germline CDR1 reads SGHAT; CDR2 reads FQNNGV. Trimming shortened V by 2 bases and J by 7 bases, and 9 bases separated the two germline ends. The CDR3 nucleotides are TGTGCCAGCAGCTTAAGGGAGGGACAGCCCCAGCATTTT. Translated, it gives CASSLREGQPQHF. The complete variable domain, with remaining parts taken from reference TRBV11-2 and TRBJ1-5, reads EAGVAQSPRYKIIEKRQSVAFWCNPISGHATLYWYQQILGQGPKLLIQFQNNGVVDDSQLPKDRFSAERLKGVDSTLKIQPAKLEDSAVYLCASSLREGQPQHFGDGTRLSIL.